A selection of T cell receptor beta chains follows, all from one sample in a study of OX40 agonist ivuxolimab in advanced cancers. The table came from immunoSEQ multiplex PCR; TCRdb's copy has only in-frame clones and leaves some out. The sample has tens of thousands of clones; 85% are singletons. Sequenced here: CD4+ or CD8+ T cells sorted from blood, sampled in a trial of the OX40 agonist ivuxolimab. These receptors were taken from an adult with an advanced solid tumor such as melanoma, head and neck, liver or kidney cancer. The CDR3 runs from the conserved cysteine through the conserved F or W. The order of the fields is V gene, D gene, J gene, clone size, CDR3 DNA, CDR3 protein. A D gene is named only where the DNA matches it firmly. Clone size appears in some rows only: once, few, many, or a class for an expanded clone.

>TRBV30|-|TRBJ1-2|-
TGTGCCTGGAGTGTACCGGGACCGGCTAACTATGGCTACACCTTC
CAWSVPGPANYGYTF
>TRBV7-9|TRBD1|TRBJ1-2|-
TGTGCCAGCAGCGCCGATATGGGACAGGGGGCGGGCGGCTACACCTTC
CASSADMGQGAGGYTF
>TRBV6-4|-|TRBJ2-7|-
TGTGCCAGCAGTGATCGCGAGCAGTACTTC
CASSDREQYF
>TRBV4-1|TRBD1|TRBJ1-4|-
TGCGCCAGCAGCCCTAGACAGGGCCTCAATAATGAAAAACTGTTTTTT
CASSPRQGLNNEKLFF
>TRBV5-1|TRBD1|TRBJ1-3|-
TGCGCCAGCAGCCCGGGACAGACCTCTGGAAACACCATATATTTT
CASSPGQTSGNTIYF
>TRBV6-4|-|TRBJ1-1|-
TGTGCCAGCAGAGAACAGGAGAACACTGAAGCTTTCTTT
CASREQENTEAFF
>TRBV5-5|TRBD2|TRBJ2-7|-
TGTGCCAGCAGCTTGGCCCCTCCGACTAGCGGGGGGGCATACGAGCAGTACTTC
CASSLAPPTSGGAYEQYF
>TRBV7-9|-|TRBJ2-7|once
TGTGCCAGCAGCTCGTTCCTCTCCTACGAGCAGTACTTC
CASSSFLSYEQYF
>TRBV7-9|-|TRBJ2-2|-
TGTGCCAGCAGCTCCCCATTACAGAAACCCGGGGAGCTGTTTTTT
CASSSPLQKPGELFF
>TRBV4-1|TRBD1|TRBJ1-4|-
TGCGCCAGCAGCCTAGTAAGACAGGGGAATGAAAAACTGTTTTTT
CASSLVRQGNEKLFF
>TRBV28|-|TRBJ1-1|-
TGTGCCAGCAGTTTAAGCGACCCAGTGAACACTGAAGCTTTCTTT
CASSLSDPVNTEAFF
>TRBV7-2|-|TRBJ1-2|-
TGTGCCAGCAGCCCAGCTTCCGGGGCCATGAGGGGCTACACCTTC
CASSPASGAMRGYTF
>TRBV19|TRBD1|TRBJ2-2|-
TGTGCCAGTAGTGACCAGGGGGCCGGGGAGCTGTTTTTT
CASSDQGAGELFF
>TRBV28|TRBD2|TRBJ2-5|-
TGTGCCAGCAGTACGCGTAGGACTAGCGGGAGCGGGGAGACCCAGTACTTC
CASSTRRTSGSGETQYF
>TRBV4-2|TRBD1|TRBJ2-7|-
TGTGCCAGCAGCCAAGATATCGGACAGGGGGCTTACGAGCAGTACTTC
CASSQDIGQGAYEQYF
>TRBV10-1|-|TRBJ2-5|once
TGCGCCAGCAGCGAGACAGGTGAAGAGACCCAGTACTTC
CASSETGEETQYF
>TRBV4-2|-|TRBJ1-1|once
TGTGCCAGCAGCCCCCAGGCGGACCTGAACACTGAAGCTTTCTTT
CASSPQADLNTEAFF
>TRBV4-2|-|TRBJ2-3|-
TGTGCCAGCAGCCAAGATGAGGGTACCGCAGATACGCAGTATTTT
CASSQDEGTADTQYF